This is a list of T cell receptor beta chains from one sample in a study of T-cell memory formation after mild COVID-19. TCRdb re-called the 5' RACE reads through MiXCR, storing one row per CDR3 protein. The data contain some 49,000 distinct CDR3 sequences, roughly 27% of them seen just once; the ten biggest clones take up roughly two fifths. Sequenced input: PBMCs or a T cell subset sorted from them (not recorded which). The receptors here all came from a man in his late teens or twenties who had mild COVID-19 (a few samples of this study predate the infection). Cell type and time point are not known. Each CDR3 is given with its conserved first and last residue. D genes are given only for firm matches. Clone sizes are given selectively: once, few, many, or a class where the clone is expanded.

TRBV29-1	TRBJ2-1	-	-	TGCAGCGTCGAGGGGGATAAGAATGAGCAGTTCTTC	CSVEGDKNEQFF
TRBV7-6	TRBJ2-3	-	-	TGTGCCGTGGGTCCGCGGGCCTCCACAGATACGCAGTATTTT	CAVGPRASTDTQYF
TRBV9	TRBJ2-2	-	-	TGTGCCAGCAGCGTAGGTCGGACCACCGGGGAGCTGTTTTTT	CASSVGRTTGELFF
TRBV7-6	TRBJ2-1	TRBD2	-	TGTGCCAGCAGCTCCTGGACTAGCGGGGATTTGAATGAGCAGTTCTTC	CASSSWTSGDLNEQFF
TRBV20-1	TRBJ1-2	-	-	TGCAGGTCAATGGGGCCAAACTATGGCTACACCTTC	CRSMGPNYGYTF
TRBV5-4	TRBJ2-1	-	-	TGTGCCAGCAGACAACCAGAGGGACATGAGCAGTTCTTC	CASRQPEGHEQFF
TRBV4-1	TRBJ2-5	TRBD2	few	TGCGCCAGCAGCCAATACCCACTAGCGGACCAAGAGACCCAGTACTTC	CASSQYPLADQETQYF
TRBV4-3	TRBJ2-1	-	-	TGCGCCAGCAGCCCGGGACAATCTCTGCACAATGAGCAGTTCTTC	CASSPGQSLHNEQFF
TRBV29-1	TRBJ2-1	-	-	TGCAGCGTCATCGACAGGAGCTCCTACAATGAGCAGTTCTTC	CSVIDRSSYNEQFF
TRBV21-1	TRBJ2-7	-	few	TGTGCCAGCAGCAAAGCGCGACAGGGCCCATACGAGCAGTACTTC	CASSKARQGPYEQYF
TRBV4-1	TRBJ1-2	-	few	TGCGCCAGCAGCCAAGATTCAGGGTCGGCTGTTAGATCCTATGGCTACACCTTC	CASSQDSGSAVRSYGYTF
TRBV7-9	TRBJ2-5	-	few	TGTGCCAGCAGCGTTGGCCCTCAAGAGACCCAGTACTTC	CASSVGPQETQYF
TRBV7-9	TRBJ2-7	TRBD1	-	TGTGCCAGCAGCGTAGGACAGGGGAGCTCCTACGAGCAGTACTTC	CASSVGQGSSYEQYF
TRBV6-2/TRBV6-3	TRBJ2-3	TRBD2	few	TGTGCCAGCAGTTCAACGACTAGCGCCGGAGATACGCAGTATTTT	CASSSTTSAGDTQYF
TRBV4-1	TRBJ1-1	-	few	TGCGCCAGCAGCCAAGAGGGTGGCGCCACTGAAGCTTTCTTT	CASSQEGGATEAFF
TRBV6-6	TRBJ2-7	-	few	TGTGCCAGCCAGCCGGGACCTCAAACCTCCTACGAGCAGTACTTC	CASQPGPQTSYEQYF